These 4 T cell receptor beta chains were sequenced from one sample in a study of T-cell memory formation after mild COVID-19. From the 5' RACE reads, TCRdb called clonotypes with MiXCR, one entry per CDR3 protein. The sample yields fewer than 550,000 distinct CDR3 sequences, 20% seen once. The sequenced sample was PBMCs or a T cell subset sorted from them (not recorded which). These receptors were obtained from an adult woman who had mild COVID-19 (a few samples of this study predate the infection). Cell type and time point are not known.

The chain is built from TRBV20-1 and TRBJ2-5; TRBD2 matches 9 bases. Germline V gives CDR1 DFQATT, CDR2 SNEGSKA (reference sequence). The CDR3 has 17 amino acids. With V trimmed by 0 bases and J by 2 bases, 10 bases remained unmatched. DNA for the CDR3: TGCAGTGCTAGAGATCCCCTTAGCGGGGGTAATCAAGAGACCCAGTACTTC. Protein product: CSARDPLSGGNQETQYF.

This chain connects TRBV21-1 to TRBJ2-7. TRBV21-1 counts as a pseudogene. The length of the CDR3 is 16 residues. The CDR3 spells CASSNVASSLNYEQYF. The CDR3, as DNA: TGTGCCAGCAGCAATGTGGCCTCGTCCTTGAACTACGAGCAGTACTTC.

The sample holds a few counts of this clonotype. The chain joins TRBV12-3 or TRBV12-4 to TRBJ2-2; 7 nucleotides agree with TRBD2. This CDR3 has 16 residues. Germline trimming cut 6 bases from V and 6 bases from J; bases unmatched to any gene: 13. The CDR3 sequence is CASSPREGAGSGELFF. DNA of the CDR3: TGTGCCAGCAGCCCAAGGGAGGGAGCAGGGTCCGGGGAGCTGTTTTTT.

This clonotype was seen a few times. V gene TRBV7-8 combines with J gene TRBJ2-5; 9 bases are shared with TRBD1. Germline CDR1 is SGHVS and CDR2 is FQNEAQ. The V segment lost 5 bases and the J segment 4 bases; nucleotides outside the gene matches: 5. CDR3 length: 14 amino acids. CDR3 sequence reads: CASSTGQGGETQYF. The CDR3 bases are TGTGCCAGCAGCACGGGACAGGGTGGAGAGACCCAGTACTTC.